The present entry profiles one T cell receptor (beta chain) with its context. The antigen remains undetermined. This sample stems from a study of T cell repertoires in cytomegalovirus infection. Background on the study: Through public TCR beta signatures, both CMV infection and matching HLA type were indicated. Study-level results: Cumulative frequency of public TCR beta families picked out carriers of CMV plus the relevant HLA. HLA-C-restricted CMV-specific TCR beta clonotypes prevailed in the ex vivo response.

V was clipped by 3 bases and J by 7 bases, with 19 bases between them. The CDR3 extends over 16 amino acids. Per germline, CDR1 DFQATT and CDR2 SNEGSKA (reference sequence). TCRdb reprocessed the reads with MiXCR, giving one entry per CDR3 protein. The sample consists of around 740,000 distinct CDR3 sequences, 35% to 40% of them appearing once. The sample taken for sequencing was PBMCs. The origin of this receptor is a human donor in good health (CMV status not recorded). Some clones in this sample may be carry-over from other donors' samples. V is TRBV20-1 and J is TRBJ1-6; weak D call: TRBD1 (5 bases). The CDR3: CSASSPQAGSNSPLHF. CDR3 nucleotide sequence: TGCAGTGCTAGTTCCCCACAGGCAGGCAGCAATTCACCCCTCCACTTT.